This passage covers 7 T cell receptor beta chains from one sample sequenced in a study of breast tumors, draining lymph nodes, adjacent tissues. One entry per CDR3 protein, called by TCRdb with MiXCR from the multiplex PCR reads. Of about 150,000 distinct CDR3 sequences listed, 20% to 25% are singletons. Axillary draining lymph nodes of breast cancer patients supplied the node samples. The sample taken for sequencing was axillary lymph node tissue. The receptors were gathered from a female donor with breast cancer. Some clones in this sample may be carry-over from other donors' samples.

This clonotype was recorded only once. A read error is possible here, since a much larger clone lies one base away. This rearrangement joins TRBV4-3 to TRBJ2-5; 8 bases line up with TRBD1. The CDR3 length is 17 residues. J gave up 6 bases and V 2 bases, and 14 bases lay outside the gene matches. In germline, CDR1 is LGHNA, CDR2 YSLEER. DNA for the CDR3: TGCGCCAGCAGCCAATCTTATGGGGCAGGGGGCCTTAAGACCCAGTACTTC. As protein: CASSQSYGAGGLKTQYF.

This clonotype was seen repeatedly, ten times or more. The V and J genes are TRBV13 and TRBJ1-5; 9 nucleotides line up with TRBD1. The trim removed 0 bases at V and 4 bases at J, leaving 1 base unmatched. Germline lookup yields CDR1 PRHDT and CDR2 FYEKMQ (reference sequence). The CDR3 contains 15 residues. The CDR3 is CASSLGQGANQPQHF. Here the CDR3 DNA reads TGTGCCAGCAGCTTAGGACAGGGGGCGAATCAGCCCCAGCATTTT.

The chain combines TRBV28 with TRBJ1-2; D not resolved. Between the trimmed V and J ends, which lost 6 bases and 4 bases, there was a span of 6 bases. CDR3 length equals 11 residues. The V gene's germline CDR1 is MDHEN and CDR2 SYDVKM. CDR3: CASREAYGYTF. CDR3 nucleotides: TGTGCCAGCAGAGAGGCCTATGGCTACACCTTC.

In its sample, this clonotype was seen a few times. The chain has TRBV12-3 or TRBV12-4 and TRBJ2-6; perhaps TRBD1 as D (6 bases). V lost 5 bases, J lost 0 bases, and 11 bases lay in between. The CDR3 is 16 residues long. This CDR3 reads CASSRGQSSGANVLTF. The CDR3 DNA sequence: TGTGCCAGCAGTCGAGGACAGAGCTCTGGGGCCAACGTCCTGACTTTC.

In this sample, this clonotype turned up many times. The chain is built from TRBV29-1 and TRBJ2-2; the match to TRBD2 covers 12 bases. V lost 7 bases and J lost 0; bases outside the gene matches: 6. Per germline, CDR1 SQVTM and CDR2 ANQGSEA. CDR3 size: 16 residues. Here the CDR3 reads CSGALAGGSNTGELFF. The DNA for the CDR3 is TGCAGCGGCGCACTAGCGGGAGGATCGAACACCGGGGAGCTGTTTTTT.

This clonotype was seen repeatedly, ten times or more. The chain recombines TRBV19 with TRBJ2-1, with D perhaps matching TRBD2 (6 bases). CDR3 length: 14 amino acids. Germline V gene sequence: CDR1 LNHDA, CDR2 SQIVND (reference sequence). The ends were cut back, 8 bases at V and 8 bases at J, with 19 bases in the middle. DNA of the CDR3: TGTGCCAGTGGACGGACGATGGCTAGCGATGAGCAGTTCTTC. This sequence encodes CASGRTMASDEQFF.

A word on this clonotype: A much larger clone is a single base away; this may be a read error. The chain is built from TRBV6-4 and TRBJ2-7, with D possibly TRBD1 on 6 matching bases. From germline, CDR1 is MRHNA and CDR2 SNTAGT. V was cut by 3 bases and J by 1 base, with 19 bases left in between. This CDR3 contains 17 residues. The CDR3 here is CASSEIRGRGRSYEQYF. CDR3 bases: TGTGCCAGCAGTGAAATCCGGGGCAGGGGCCGGTCCTACGAGCAGTACTTC.